This T cell receptor (beta chain) is drawn from a study of tissue T cells after allogeneic stem cell transplantation. Whole-study results and caveats: The study did not identify alloreactive or antigen-specific tissue TCRs, and some clones might be persisting host cells. Tissue-detected TCR repertoire was only partly captured by blood and spleen T cells. Anatomically similar tissues had similar TCR repertoires within each patient.

The length of the CDR3 is 13 residues. The germline V gene encodes CDR1 KGHPV and CDR2 FQNQEV (reference sequence). V was clipped by 2 bases and J by 1 base, with 5 bases between them. Time point indicated: mouse harvest day 14 after allogeneic transplant. Tail vein injection delivered 10^7 T-cell-depleted bone marrow cells and 10^6 splenic CD5+ T cells. As regards this clone: Its antigen is currently unknown. Germline and genes here are mouse. Coverage ceases 1 residue before the CDR3 finishes, and the germline J gene fills in the end. The same CDR3 arises from other DNA sequences in this sample as well.

The table came from immunoSEQ multiplex PCR; TCRdb's copy has only in-frame clones and leaves some out. The sample lists thousands of clones; around half were seen once. Sequencing used gut tissue. The chain couples TRBV26 to TRBJ1-1; D gene ambiguous. This clonotype was sampled from a female BALB/c mouse given C57BL/6 T cells with graft-versus-host disease after an allogeneic hematopoietic cell transplant. Partial CDR3 DNA: TGTGCCAGCAGTCTGAGGGTAAACACAGAAGTCTTC. Translating it yields CASSLRVNTEVF. The whole CDR3 reads CASSLRVNTEVFF. The complete variable domain, with remaining parts taken from reference TRBV26 and TRBJ1-1, reads NSKVIQTPRYLVKGQGQKAKMRCIPEKGHPVVFWYQQNKNNEFKFLINFQNQEVLQQIDMTEKRFSAECPSNSPCSLEIQSSEAGDSALYLCASSLRVNTEVFFGKGTRLTVV.